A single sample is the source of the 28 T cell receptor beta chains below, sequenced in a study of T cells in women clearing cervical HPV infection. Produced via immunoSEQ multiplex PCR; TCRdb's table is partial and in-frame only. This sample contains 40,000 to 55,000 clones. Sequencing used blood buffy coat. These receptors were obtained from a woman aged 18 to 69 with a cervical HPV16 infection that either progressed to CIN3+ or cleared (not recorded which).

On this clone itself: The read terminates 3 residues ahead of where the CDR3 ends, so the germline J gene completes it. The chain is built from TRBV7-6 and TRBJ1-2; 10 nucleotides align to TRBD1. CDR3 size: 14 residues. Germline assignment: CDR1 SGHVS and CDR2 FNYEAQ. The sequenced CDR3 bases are TGTGCCAGCAGCTTGGGACAGGGGCCCAACGAC. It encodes CASSLGQGPND. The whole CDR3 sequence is CASSLGQGPNDYTF.

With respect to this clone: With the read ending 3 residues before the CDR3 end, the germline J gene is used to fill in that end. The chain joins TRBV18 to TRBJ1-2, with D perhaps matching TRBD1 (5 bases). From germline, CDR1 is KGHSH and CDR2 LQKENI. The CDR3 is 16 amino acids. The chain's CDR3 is CASSPPSGGYSYDYTF. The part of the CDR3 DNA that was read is TGTGCCAGCTCACCACCAAGCGGGGGGTACTCCTACGAC. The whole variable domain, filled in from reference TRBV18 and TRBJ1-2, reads NAGVMQNPRHLVRRRGQEARLRCSPMKGHSHVYWYRQLPEEGLKFMVYLQKENIIDESGMPKERFSAEFPKEGPSILRIQQVVRGDSAAYFCASSPPSGGYSYDYTFGSGTRLTVV.

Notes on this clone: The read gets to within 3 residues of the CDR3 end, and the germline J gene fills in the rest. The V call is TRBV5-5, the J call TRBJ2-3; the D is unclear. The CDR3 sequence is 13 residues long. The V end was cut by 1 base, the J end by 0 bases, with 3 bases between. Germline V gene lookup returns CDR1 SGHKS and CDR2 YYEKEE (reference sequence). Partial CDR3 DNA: TGTGCCAGCAGCTTGAGGAGCACAGATACG. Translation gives CASSLRSTDT. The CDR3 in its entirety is CASSLRSTDTQYF.

CDR3 DNA (partial): TGTGCCAGCTCACCACGCGGGACTAGCGGGAGGGACGGG. The encoded protein is CASSPRGTSGRDG. The whole CDR3 reads CASSPRGTSGRDGYTF. The chain has TRBV18 and TRBJ1-2, with D possibly TRBD1 on 5 matching bases. The read stops 3 residues short of the end of the CDR3; the missing end is completed from the germline J gene. Germline V gives CDR1 KGHSH, CDR2 LQKENI. This CDR3 is 16 amino acids long.

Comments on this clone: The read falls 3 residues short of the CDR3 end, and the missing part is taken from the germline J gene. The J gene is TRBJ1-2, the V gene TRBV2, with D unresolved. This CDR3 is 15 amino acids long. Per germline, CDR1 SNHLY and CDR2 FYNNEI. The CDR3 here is CASNLGAESTDTYTF. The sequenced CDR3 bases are TGTGCCAGCAACCTTGGAGCGGAGAGCACAGATACC. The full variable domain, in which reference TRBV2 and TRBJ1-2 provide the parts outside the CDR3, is EPEVTQTPSHQVTQMGQEVILRCVPISNHLYFYWYRQILGQKVEFLVSFYNNEISEKSEIFDDQFSVERPDGSNFTLKIRSTKLEDSAMYFCASNLGAESTDTYTFGSGTRLTVV.

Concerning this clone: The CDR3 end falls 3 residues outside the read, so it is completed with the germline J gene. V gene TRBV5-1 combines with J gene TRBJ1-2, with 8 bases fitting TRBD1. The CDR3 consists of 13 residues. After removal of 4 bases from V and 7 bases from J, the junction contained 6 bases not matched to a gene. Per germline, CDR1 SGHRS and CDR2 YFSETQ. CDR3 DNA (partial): TGCGCCAGCAGCCTCGGACAGGGAGGTGGC. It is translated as CASSLGQGGG. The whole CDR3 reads CASSLGQGGGYTF. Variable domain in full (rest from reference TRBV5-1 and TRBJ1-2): KAGVTQTPRYLIKTRGQQVTLSCSPISGHRSVSWYQQTPGQGLQFLFEYFSETQRNKGNFPGRFSGRQFSNSRSEMNVSTLELGDSALYLCASSLGQGGGYTFGSGTRLTVV.

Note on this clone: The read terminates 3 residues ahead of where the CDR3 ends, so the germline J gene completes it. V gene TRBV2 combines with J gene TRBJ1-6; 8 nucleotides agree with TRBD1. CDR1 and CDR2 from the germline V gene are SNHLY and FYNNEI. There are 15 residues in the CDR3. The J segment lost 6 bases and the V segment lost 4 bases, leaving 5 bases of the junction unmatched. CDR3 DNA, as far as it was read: TGTGCCAGCAGTGGTAGGGGACAGGCTAATTCACCC. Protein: CASSGRGQANSP. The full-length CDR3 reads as CASSGRGQANSPLHF. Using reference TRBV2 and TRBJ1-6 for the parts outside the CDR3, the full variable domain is EPEVTQTPSHQVTQMGQEVILRCVPISNHLYFYWYRQILGQKVEFLVSFYNNEISEKSEIFDDQFSVERPDGSNFTLKIRSTKLEDSAMYFCASSGRGQANSPLHFGNGTRLTVT.

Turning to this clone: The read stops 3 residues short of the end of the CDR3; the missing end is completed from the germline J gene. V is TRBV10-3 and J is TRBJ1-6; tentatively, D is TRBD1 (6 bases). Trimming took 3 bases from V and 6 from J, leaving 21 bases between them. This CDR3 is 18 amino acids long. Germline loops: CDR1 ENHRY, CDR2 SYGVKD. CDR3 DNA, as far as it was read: TGTGCCATCAGTGACCCCCGGCAGGGGTCTTGGAGTAATTCACCC. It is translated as CAISDPRQGSWSNSP. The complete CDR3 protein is CAISDPRQGSWSNSPLHF.

The sequenced CDR3 bases are TGTGCCAGCAGCTTGACAGACAACACTGAA. Amino acid sequence: CASSLTDNTE. The CDR3, in full, reads CASSLTDNTEAFF. The V and J genes are TRBV7-7 and TRBJ1-1, with TRBD1 as a possible D gene (5 bases). The read gets to within 3 residues of the CDR3 end, and the germline J gene fills in the rest. Trimming left V 3 bases short and J 2 bases short, with 7 bases between. Germline V gene sequence: CDR1 SSHAT, CDR2 FNYEAQ (reference sequence). CDR3 length: 13 residues.

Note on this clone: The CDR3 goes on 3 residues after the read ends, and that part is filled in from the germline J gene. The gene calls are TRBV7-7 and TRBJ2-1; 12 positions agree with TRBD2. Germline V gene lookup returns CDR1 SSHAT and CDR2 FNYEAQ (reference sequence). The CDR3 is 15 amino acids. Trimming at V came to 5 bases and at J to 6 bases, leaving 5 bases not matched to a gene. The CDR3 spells CASSLGLAGSNEQFF. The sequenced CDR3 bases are TGTGCCAGCAGCCTGGGACTAGCGGGTTCCAATGAG.

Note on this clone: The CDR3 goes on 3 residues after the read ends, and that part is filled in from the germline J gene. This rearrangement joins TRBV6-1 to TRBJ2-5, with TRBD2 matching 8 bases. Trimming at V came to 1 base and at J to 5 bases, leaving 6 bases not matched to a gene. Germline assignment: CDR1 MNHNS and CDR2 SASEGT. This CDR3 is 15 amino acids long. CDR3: CASSEVAGGGETQYF. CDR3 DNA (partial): TGTGCCAGCAGTGAAGTTGCGGGGGGCGGTGAGACC.

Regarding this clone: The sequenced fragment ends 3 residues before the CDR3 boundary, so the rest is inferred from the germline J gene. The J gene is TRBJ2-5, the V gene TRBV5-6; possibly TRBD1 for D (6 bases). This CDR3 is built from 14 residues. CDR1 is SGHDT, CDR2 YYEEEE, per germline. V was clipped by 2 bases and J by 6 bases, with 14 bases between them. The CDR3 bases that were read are TGTGCCAGCAGCTTTAGGGACAAGGCACAGACC. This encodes CASSFRDKAQT. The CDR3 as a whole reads CASSFRDKAQTQYF.

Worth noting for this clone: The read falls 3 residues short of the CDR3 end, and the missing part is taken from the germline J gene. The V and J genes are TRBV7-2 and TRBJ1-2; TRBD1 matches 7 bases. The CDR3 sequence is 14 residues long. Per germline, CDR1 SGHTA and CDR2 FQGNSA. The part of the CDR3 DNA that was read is TGTGCCAGCAGCTACCGACAGGGTCGGAACGAC. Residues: CASSYRQGRND. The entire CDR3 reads CASSYRQGRNDYTF.

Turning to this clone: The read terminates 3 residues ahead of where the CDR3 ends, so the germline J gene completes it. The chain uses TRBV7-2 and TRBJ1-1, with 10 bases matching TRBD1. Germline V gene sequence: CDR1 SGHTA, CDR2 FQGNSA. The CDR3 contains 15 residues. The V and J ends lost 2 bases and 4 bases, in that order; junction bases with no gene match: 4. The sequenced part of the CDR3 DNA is TGTGCCAGCAGCTTATTCGGACAGGGGGTCACTGAA. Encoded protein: CASSLFGQGVTE. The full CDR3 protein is CASSLFGQGVTEAFF.

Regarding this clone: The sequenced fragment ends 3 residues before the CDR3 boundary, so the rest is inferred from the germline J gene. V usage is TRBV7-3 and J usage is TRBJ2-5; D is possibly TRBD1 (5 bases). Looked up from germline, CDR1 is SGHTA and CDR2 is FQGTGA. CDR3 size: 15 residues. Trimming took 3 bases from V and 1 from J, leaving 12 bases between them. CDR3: CASSLGQGTQETQYF. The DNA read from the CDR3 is TGTGCCAGCAGCTTGGGGCAGGGAACCCAAGAGACC.

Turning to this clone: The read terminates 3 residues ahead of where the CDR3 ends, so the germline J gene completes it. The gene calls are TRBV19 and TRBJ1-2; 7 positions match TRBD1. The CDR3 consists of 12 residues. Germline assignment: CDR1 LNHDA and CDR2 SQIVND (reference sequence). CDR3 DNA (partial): TGTGCCAGTAGTAAGGGGGCTAATGAC. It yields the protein CASSKGAND. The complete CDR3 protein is CASSKGANDYTF.

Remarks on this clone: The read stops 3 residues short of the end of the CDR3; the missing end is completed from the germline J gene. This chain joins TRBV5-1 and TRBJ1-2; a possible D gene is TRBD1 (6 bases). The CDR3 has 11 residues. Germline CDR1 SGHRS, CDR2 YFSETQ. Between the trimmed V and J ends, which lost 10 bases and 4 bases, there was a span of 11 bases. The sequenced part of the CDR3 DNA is TGCGCCGGGGGAGGGGGCTATGGC. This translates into CAGGGGYG. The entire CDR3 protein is CAGGGGYGYTF.

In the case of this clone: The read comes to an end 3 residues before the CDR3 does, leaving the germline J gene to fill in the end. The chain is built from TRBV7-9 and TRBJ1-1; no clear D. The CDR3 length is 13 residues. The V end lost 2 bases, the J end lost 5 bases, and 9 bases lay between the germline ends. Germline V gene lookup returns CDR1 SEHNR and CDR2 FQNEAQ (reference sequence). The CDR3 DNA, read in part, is TGTGCCAGCAGCTTAAAGGGCGAGACTGAA. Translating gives CASSLKGETE. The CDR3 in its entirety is CASSLKGETEAFF.

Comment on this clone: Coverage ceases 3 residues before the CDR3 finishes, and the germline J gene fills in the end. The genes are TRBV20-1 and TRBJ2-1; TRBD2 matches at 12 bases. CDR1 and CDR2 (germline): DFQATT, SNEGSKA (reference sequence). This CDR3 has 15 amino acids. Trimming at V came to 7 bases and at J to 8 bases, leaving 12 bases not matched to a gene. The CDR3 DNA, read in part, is TGCAGTGGACTAGCGGGAGCTGAAGGGGAGGATGAG. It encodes CSGLAGAEGEDE. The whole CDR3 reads CSGLAGAEGEDEQFF.

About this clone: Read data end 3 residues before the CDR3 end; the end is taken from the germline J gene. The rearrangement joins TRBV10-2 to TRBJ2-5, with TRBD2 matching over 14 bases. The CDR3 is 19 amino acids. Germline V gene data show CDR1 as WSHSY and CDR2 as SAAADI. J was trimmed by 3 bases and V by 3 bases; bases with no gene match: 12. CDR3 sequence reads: CASSDFSWRLAGGEETQYF. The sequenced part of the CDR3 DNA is TGCGCCAGCAGTGATTTTTCCTGGAGACTAGCGGGAGGGGAAGAGACC.

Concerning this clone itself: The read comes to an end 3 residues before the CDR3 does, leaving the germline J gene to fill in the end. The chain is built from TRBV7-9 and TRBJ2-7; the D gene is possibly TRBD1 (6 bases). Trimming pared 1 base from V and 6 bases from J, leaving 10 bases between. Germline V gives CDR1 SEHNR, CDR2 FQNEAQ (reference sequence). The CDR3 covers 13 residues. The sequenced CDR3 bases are TGTGCCAGCAGCTTAGGAACAGGGCTCGAG. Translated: CASSLGTGLE. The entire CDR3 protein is CASSLGTGLEQYF.

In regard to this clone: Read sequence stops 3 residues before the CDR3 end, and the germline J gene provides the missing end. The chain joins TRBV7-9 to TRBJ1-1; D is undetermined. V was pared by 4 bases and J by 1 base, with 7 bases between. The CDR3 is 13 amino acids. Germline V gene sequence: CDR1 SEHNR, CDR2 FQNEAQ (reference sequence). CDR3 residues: CASSYTANTEAFF. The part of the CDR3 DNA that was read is TGTGCCAGCAGCTACACAGCGAACACTGAA.

Incomplete CDR3 DNA: TGCAGTGCTGTAAGCGGCACTTCCTTGGACGGGGATACG. Amino acid sequence: CSAVSGTSLDGDT. The entire CDR3 protein reads CSAVSGTSLDGDTQYF. This chain joins TRBV20-1 and TRBJ2-3, with D tentatively TRBD2 (5 bases). The read is 3 residues too short to cover the CDR3 end, so that end is filled in from the germline J gene. The CDR3 consists of 16 residues. Trimming took off 5 bases at V and 6 bases at J, with 24 bases between the two ends. CDR1 DFQATT and CDR2 SNEGSKA come from the germline V gene (reference sequence).

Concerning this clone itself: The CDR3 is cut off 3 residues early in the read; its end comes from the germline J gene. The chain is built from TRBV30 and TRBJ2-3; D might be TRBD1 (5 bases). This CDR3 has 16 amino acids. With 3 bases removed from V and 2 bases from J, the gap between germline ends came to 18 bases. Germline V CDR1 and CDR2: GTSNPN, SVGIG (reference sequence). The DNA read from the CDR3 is TGTGCCTGGAGAGATCCCGACAGAACAAACACAGATACG. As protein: CAWRDPDRTNTDT. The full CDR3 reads CAWRDPDRTNTDTQYF.

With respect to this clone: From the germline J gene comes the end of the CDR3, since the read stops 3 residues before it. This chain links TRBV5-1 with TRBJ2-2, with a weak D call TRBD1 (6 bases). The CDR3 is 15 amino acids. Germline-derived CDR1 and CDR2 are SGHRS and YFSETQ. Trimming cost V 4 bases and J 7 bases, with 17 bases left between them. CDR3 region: CASSMTGGRSGELFF. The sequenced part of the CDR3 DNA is TGCGCCAGCAGCATGACAGGTGGAAGGAGCGGGGAG.

This CDR3 is CASSLAQGGAETYTF. CDR3 DNA, as far as it was read: TGCGCCAGCAGCTTGGCCCAGGGGGGTGCGGAGACC. V gene TRBV5-1 combines with J gene TRBJ1-2; TRBD1 agrees at 7 bases. Read data end 3 residues before the CDR3 end; the end is taken from the germline J gene. This CDR3 contains 15 residues. Germline V gene data show CDR1 as SGHRS and CDR2 as YFSETQ.

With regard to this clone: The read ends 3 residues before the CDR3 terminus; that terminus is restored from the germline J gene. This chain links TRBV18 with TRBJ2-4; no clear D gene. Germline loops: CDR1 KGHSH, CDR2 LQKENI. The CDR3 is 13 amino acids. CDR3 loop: CASSTQRDSGQYF. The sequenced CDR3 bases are TGTGCCAGCTCAACACAACGAGATTCCGGT.

The part of the CDR3 DNA that was read is TGTGCCAGTAGTATCAGGGGGGATTCTGGGGCCAACGTC. Translating it yields CASSIRGDSGANV. The entire CDR3 is CASSIRGDSGANVLTF. V usage is TRBV19 and J usage is TRBJ2-6; the D gene is possibly TRBD1 (7 bases). The read finishes 3 residues shy of the CDR3 end, and the germline J gene is used to complete it. V lost 3 bases and J 1 base, leaving 10 bases between the germline ends. The CDR3 is made up of 16 amino acids. Germline V gene data show CDR1 as LNHDA and CDR2 as SQIVND (reference sequence).